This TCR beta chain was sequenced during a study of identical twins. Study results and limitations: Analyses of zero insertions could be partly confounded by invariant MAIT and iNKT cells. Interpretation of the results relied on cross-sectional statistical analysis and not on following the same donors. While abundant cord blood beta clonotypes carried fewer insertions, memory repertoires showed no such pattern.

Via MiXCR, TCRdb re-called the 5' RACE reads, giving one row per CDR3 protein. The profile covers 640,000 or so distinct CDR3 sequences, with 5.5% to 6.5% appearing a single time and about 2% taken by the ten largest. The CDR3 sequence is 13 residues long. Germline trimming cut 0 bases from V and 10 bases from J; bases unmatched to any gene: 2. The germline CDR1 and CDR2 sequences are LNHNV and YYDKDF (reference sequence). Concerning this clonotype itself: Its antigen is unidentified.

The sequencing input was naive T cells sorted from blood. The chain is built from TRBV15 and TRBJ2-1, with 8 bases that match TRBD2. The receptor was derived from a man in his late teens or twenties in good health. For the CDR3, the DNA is TGTGCCACCAGCAGAGATCGCGGGAGGGAGCAGTTCTTC. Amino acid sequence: CATSRDRGREQFF.